The entry that follows covers one T cell receptor beta chain sequence. Its antigen is unknown. Distinct nucleotide sequences in the sample also encode this CDR3. The entry originates in a study of graft-versus-host responses after intestinal transplantation. Whole-study results and caveats: Recipient bone marrow held GvH clones, some seen earlier in ileum or blood. Allografts from individuals with graft-donor T cell macrochimerism displayed high graft-versus-host to host-versus-graft clonal ratios.

TCRdb's table, derived via immunoSEQ multiplex PCR, lists solely in-frame clones and lacks some. The data show about 130,000 clones, with approximately 91% seen just once and approximately 0.2% held by the top ten. The CDR3 covers 12 residues. CDR1 is KGHSH, CDR2 LQKENI, per germline. The V gene end was trimmed by 10 bases and the J gene end by 3 bases; junction bases not matched to a gene: 5. The TCR was taken from a human donor who received an intestinal transplant. J is TRBJ1-2 and V is TRBV18, with 7 bases matching TRBD1. Sequenced here: unstimulated CD4+ T cells sorted from spleen or lymph node cells, sampled before intestinal transplant. CDR3 bases: TGTGCCACTTCCGGGACAGACTATGGCTACACCTTC. It specifies CATSGTDYGYTF.